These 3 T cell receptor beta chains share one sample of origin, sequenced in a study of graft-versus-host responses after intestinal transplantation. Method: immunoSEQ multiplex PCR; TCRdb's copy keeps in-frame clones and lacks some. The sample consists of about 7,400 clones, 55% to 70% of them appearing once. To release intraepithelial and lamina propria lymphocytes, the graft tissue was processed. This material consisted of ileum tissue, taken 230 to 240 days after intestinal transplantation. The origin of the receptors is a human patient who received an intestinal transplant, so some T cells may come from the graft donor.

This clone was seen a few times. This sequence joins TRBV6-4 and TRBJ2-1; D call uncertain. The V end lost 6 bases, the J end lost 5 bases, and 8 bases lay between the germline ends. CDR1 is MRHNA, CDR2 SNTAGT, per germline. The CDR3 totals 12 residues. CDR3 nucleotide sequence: TGTGCCAGCAGAGATGATAACAATGAGCAGTTCTTC. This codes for CASRDDNNEQFF.

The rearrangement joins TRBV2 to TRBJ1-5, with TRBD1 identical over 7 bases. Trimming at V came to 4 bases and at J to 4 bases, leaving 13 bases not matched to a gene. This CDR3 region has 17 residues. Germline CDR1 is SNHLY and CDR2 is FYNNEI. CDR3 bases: TGTGCCAGCAGTGTACCAACCGGGACAGCTTCAAATCAGCCCCAGCATTTT. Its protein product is CASSVPTGTASNQPQHF.

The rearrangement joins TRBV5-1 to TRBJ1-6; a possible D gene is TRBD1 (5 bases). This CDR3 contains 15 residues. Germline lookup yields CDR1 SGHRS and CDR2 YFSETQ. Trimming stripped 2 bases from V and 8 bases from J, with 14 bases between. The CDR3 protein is CASSLGVSSDSPLHF. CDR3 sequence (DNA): TGCGCCAGCAGCTTAGGGGTCTCTTCCGATTCACCCCTCCACTTT.